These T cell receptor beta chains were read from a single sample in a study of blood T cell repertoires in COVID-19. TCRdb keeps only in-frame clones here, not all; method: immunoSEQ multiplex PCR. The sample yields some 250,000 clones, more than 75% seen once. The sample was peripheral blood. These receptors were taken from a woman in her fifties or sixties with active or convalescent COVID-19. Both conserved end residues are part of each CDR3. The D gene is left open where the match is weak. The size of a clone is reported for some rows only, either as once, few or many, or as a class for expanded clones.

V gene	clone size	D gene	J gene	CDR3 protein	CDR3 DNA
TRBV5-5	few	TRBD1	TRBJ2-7	CASIAGGADEQYF	TGTGCCAGCATCGCAGGGGGCGCGGACGAGCAGTACTTC
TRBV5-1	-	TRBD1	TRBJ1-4	CASRRDREWDEKLFF	TGCGCCAGCAGGAGGGACAGGGAATGGGATGAAAAACTGTTTTTT
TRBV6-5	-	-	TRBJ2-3	CASPVSSTDTQYF	TGTGCCAGCCCGGTCTCTAGCACAGATACGCAGTATTTT
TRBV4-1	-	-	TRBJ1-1	CASSPPGGTEAFF	TGCGCCAGCAGCCCCCCGGGGGGAACTGAAGCTTTCTTT
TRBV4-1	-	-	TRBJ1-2	CASSQAPSPRGYGYTF	TGCGCCAGCAGCCAAGCCCCGTCCCCAAGGGGGTATGGCTACACCTTC
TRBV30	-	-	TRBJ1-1	CAWSVTGYTEAFF	TGTGCCTGGAGTGTAACGGGTTACACTGAAGCTTTCTTT
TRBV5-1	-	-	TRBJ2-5	CASSLARGALETQYF	TGCGCCAGCAGCTTGGCCAGGGGGGCCCTGGAGACCCAGTACTTC
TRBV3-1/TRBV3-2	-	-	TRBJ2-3	CASTQTASTDTQYF	TGTGCCAGCACCCAGACAGCTAGCACAGATACGCAGTATTTT
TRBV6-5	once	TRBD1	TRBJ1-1	CASSYGAGGRAFF	TGTGCCAGCAGTTACGGGGCAGGGGGCAGGGCTTTCTTT
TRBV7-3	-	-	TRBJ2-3	CASSLIPSPDTQYF	TGTGCCAGCAGCTTAATCCCTAGCCCAGATACGCAGTATTTT
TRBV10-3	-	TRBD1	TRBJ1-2	CAISESSGGVYGYTF	TGTGCCATCAGTGAGAGTTCAGGGGGCGTCTATGGCTACACCTTC
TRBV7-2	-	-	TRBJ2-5	CASTHQGARTETQYF	TGTGCCAGCACCCATCAAGGGGCCAGGACAGAGACCCAGTACTTC
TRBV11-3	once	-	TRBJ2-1	CASSLFSDPNEQFF	TGTGCCAGCAGCCTATTCAGCGATCCCAATGAGCAGTTCTTC
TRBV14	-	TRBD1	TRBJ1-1	CASSQRDSNTEAFF	TGTGCCAGCAGCCAGCGGGACAGCAACACTGAAGCTTTCTTT
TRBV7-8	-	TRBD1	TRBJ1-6	CASNNSNRGGNSPLHF	TGTGCCAGCAACAACTCGAACAGGGGTGGGAATTCACCCCTCCACTTT
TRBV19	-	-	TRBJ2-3	CASSIRGAGVPDTQYF	TGTGCCAGTAGTATTAGAGGGGCAGGGGTCCCAGATACGCAGTATTTT
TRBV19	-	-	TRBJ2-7	CASSIAQSGYEQYF	TGTGCCAGTAGTATAGCCCAATCGGGGTACGAGCAGTACTTC
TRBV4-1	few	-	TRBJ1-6	CASSQVGPAGYNSPLHF	TGCGCCAGCAGCCAAGTAGGGCCAGCGGGCTATAATTCACCCCTCCACTTT
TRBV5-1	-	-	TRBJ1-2	CASSLADINYGYTF	TGCGCCAGCAGCTTGGCCGACATAAACTATGGCTACACCTTC
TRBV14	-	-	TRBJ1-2	CASSQDSTVYGYTF	TGTGCCAGCAGCCAAGACTCGACAGTCTATGGCTACACCTTC
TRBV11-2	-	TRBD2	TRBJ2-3	CASRLAGGQADTQYF	TGTGCCAGCAGGTTAGCGGGGGGGCAGGCAGATACGCAGTATTTT
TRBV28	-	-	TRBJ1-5	CASSFPGQYSNQPQHF	TGTGCCAGCAGTTTCCCAGGACAGTATAGCAATCAGCCCCAGCATTTT
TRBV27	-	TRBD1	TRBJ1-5	CASRAPGQGNQPQHF	TGTGCCAGCAGAGCACCGGGACAGGGGAATCAGCCCCAGCATTTT
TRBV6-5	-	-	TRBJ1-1	CASSYNRDTEAFF	TGTGCCAGCAGTTACAACAGGGACACTGAAGCTTTCTTT
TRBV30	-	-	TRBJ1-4	CAWSVGQTTNEKLFF	TGTGCCTGGAGTGTGGGCCAAACAACTAATGAAAAACTGTTTTTT
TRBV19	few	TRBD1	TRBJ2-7	CASSLTGGRFYEQYF	TGTGCCAGTAGTCTGACAGGGGGGAGGTTCTACGAGCAGTACTTC
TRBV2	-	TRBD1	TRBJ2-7	CASSEEGAYEQYF	TGTGCCAGCAGTGAAGAGGGGGCGTACGAGCAGTACTTC
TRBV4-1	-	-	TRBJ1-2	CASSQSQTAGYGYTF	TGCGCCAGCAGCCAGTCCCAGACAGCGGGCTATGGCTACACCTTC
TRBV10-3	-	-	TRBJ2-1	CAIMEGPGEQFF	TGTGCCATCATGGAGGGGCCCGGGGAGCAGTTCTTC
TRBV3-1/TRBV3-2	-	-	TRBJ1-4	CASSQDNGELGEKLFF	TGTGCCAGCAGCCAAGATAACGGGGAACTGGGTGAAAAACTGTTTTTT
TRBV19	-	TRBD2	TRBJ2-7	CASSPRLAGAREQYF	TGTGCCAGTAGTCCAAGACTAGCGGGGGCCCGCGAGCAGTACTTC
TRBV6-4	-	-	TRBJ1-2	CASSDTQGSSYGYTF	TGTGCCAGCAGTGACACCCAAGGGAGTAGCTATGGCTACACCTTC
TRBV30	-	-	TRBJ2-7	CASTLGAGPYEQYF	TGTGCCTCCACCCTCGGAGCCGGCCCCTACGAGCAGTACTTC
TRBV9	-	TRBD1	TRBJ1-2	CASKPGTGRNYGYTF	TGTGCCAGCAAACCGGGGACAGGGAGAAACTATGGCTACACCTTC
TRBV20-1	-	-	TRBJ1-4	CSASGQTNEKLFF	TGCAGTGCTAGTGGACAGACTAATGAAAAACTGTTTTTT
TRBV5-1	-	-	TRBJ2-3	CASSARERRTDTQYF	TGCGCCAGCAGCGCCCGGGAGAGGAGGACAGATACGCAGTATTTT
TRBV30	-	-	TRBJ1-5	CAWAPQGFQPQHF	TGTGCCTGGGCCCCGCAGGGCTTTCAGCCCCAGCATTTT
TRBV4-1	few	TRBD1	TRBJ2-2	CASSRYGPGQGDTGELFF	TGCGCCAGCAGCCGCTACGGACCGGGACAGGGAGACACCGGGGAGCTGTTTTTT
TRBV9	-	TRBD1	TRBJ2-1	CASSVVGTGVSNEQFF	TGTGCCAGCAGCGTAGTTGGGACAGGGGTCTCGAATGAGCAGTTCTTC
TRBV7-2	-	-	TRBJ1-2	CASRKRVSGEVQGYTF	TGTGCCAGCAGAAAGAGGGTGTCAGGCGAAGTTCAGGGCTACACCTTC
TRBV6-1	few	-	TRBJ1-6	CASSEGVGQFNSPLHF	TGTGCCAGCAGTGAGGGGGTTGGACAGTTTAATTCACCCCTCCACTTT
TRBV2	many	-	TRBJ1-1	CASTLVEAFF	TGTGCCAGCACCCTAGTGGAAGCTTTCTTT